This T cell receptor (beta chain) was retrieved from a study of OX40 agonist ivuxolimab in advanced cancers. In the study overall: Ivuxolimab was a fully human IgG2 agonistic monoclonal antibody targeting the costimulatory receptor OX40 (CD134). Intravenous ivuxolimab was administered to patients every 2 weeks at six dose levels: 0.01, 0.1, 0.3, 1.5, 3 and 10 mg/kg. Among the roughly 50 dose-escalation patients, some 20 had hepatocellular carcinoma, approximately 15 melanoma, 9 renal cell carcinoma and 9 head and neck cancer. A male proportion of almost 85% and a mean age of around 60 years, ranging from about 20 to 79, were recorded for the dose-escalation cohort. Prior anti-PD-1, anti-PD-L1 or anti-CTLA-4 therapy was permitted, and roughly two fifths of dose-escalation patients had received checkpoint inhibitors. Partial responses occurred in three dose-escalation patients, of whom one had hepatocellular carcinoma and two had cutaneous melanoma. The point of sequencing TCRbeta in the periphery was to test whether ivuxolimab changed TCR sequence diversity and drove clonal T-cell expansion. The paper describes the monotherapy dose-escalation part (N ≈ 52 patients) of the phase I trial of ivuxolimab. Broad study findings and their caveats: In the 0.1-3.0 mg/kg groups, partial responders had among the lowest normalized peripheral clonal expansion, particularly in CD8+ T cells. On average, CD8+ T cells showed more expanded clones than CD4+ T cells after ivuxolimab. Low levels of normalized T-cell clonal expansion were also seen in some patients who did not respond. At doses of 0.1 to 3.0 mg/kg, clonal expansion of both CD4+ and CD8+ blood T cells was observed from baseline to week 6. The antigen specificity of the clonally expanded peripheral T cells was not determined.

Sequences GTSNPN (CDR1) and SVGIG (CDR2) are obtained from the germline V gene (reference sequence). Including the terminal cysteine and phenylalanine, the CDR3 comprises 14 residues. CDR3 DNA only is kept here, 42 bases in frame from base 1. Relative to germline, V is missing 3 bases and J is missing 9 bases, with 7 bases of the junction outside any gene match. Note on this clone: Its antigen specificity is not known. Base-call qualities are not available, and no considerably larger clone is one nucleotide away.

Genomic DNA was extracted from sorted cells for sequencing of the TCRbeta CDR3 region. TCRbeta CDR3 regions were sequenced using the immunoSEQ Assay. The table was pulled from immuneACCESS by TCRdb, which kept in-frame rearrangements only. Such tables lose some clones; where checked, under half of the loss comes from unresolved V genes, and the rest has no known cause. The sample includes tens of thousands of clones, with 90% observed a single time. The top ten clonotypes cover approximately 0.49% of the sample. The trial excluded patients who had a history of autoimmune disease or were on systemic immunosuppression. In every dose cohort, peripheral blood was drawn for TCR sequencing at baseline, cycle 4 day 1, and cycle 7 day 1. Samples were obtained from an open-label, multicenter, first-in-human phase I dose-escalation trial of ivuxolimab. The trial enrolled adults with locally advanced or metastatic head and neck squamous cell, hepatocellular, melanoma or renal cell carcinoma. Before TCR sequencing, CD4+ T cells and CD8+ T cells were sorted from peripheral blood as separate populations.

The input for sequencing was CD4+ or CD8+ T cells sorted from blood, taken in a trial of the OX40 agonist ivuxolimab. The chain was built from TRBV30 and TRBJ1-6; 8 nucleotides in the junction match TRBD1. This receptor was identified in an adult with an advanced solid tumor such as melanoma, head and neck, liver or kidney cancer. CDR3 loop: CAWSPGQGGSPLHF. The sequenced DNA: TGTGCCTGGAGCCCCGGACAGGGCGGTTCACCCCTCCACTTT.